Listed below are T cell receptor beta chains from one sample, sequenced in a study of blood T cells in healthy people across ages. TCRdb redid the calling of the 5' RACE reads with MiXCR, one entry per CDR3 protein. This sample yields approximately 1,700,000 distinct CDR3 sequences, of which more than 35% are seen a single time; about 23% belongs to the top ten. Sequenced sample: blood. Every receptor here comes from a human donor in good health. CDR3s include the opening cysteine and the closing phenylalanine or tryptophan. The D gene is left open where the match is weak. Rows may omit the clone size; those that give it use once, few, many or a size class.

d_gene	v_gene	abundance	j_gene	CDR3nt	CDR3aa
TRBD1	TRBV7-8	few	TRBJ2-5	TGTGCCAGCAGCTTCCGCGGACAGGCACTCCAAGAGACCCAGTACTTC	CASSFRGQALQETQYF
-	TRBV20-1	-	TRBJ2-1	TGCAGTGCCCCCGGGAGCGCCAGCTCCTACGATGAGCAGTTCTTC	CSAPGSASSYDEQFF
-	TRBV9	few	TRBJ2-7	TGTGCCAGCAGCGCGGATACAGCCAACGAGCAGTACTTC	CASSADTANEQYF
-	TRBV5-1	few	TRBJ2-1	TGCGCCAGCAGCCGGGACACCCGGACCCTCTACAATGAGCGGTTCTTC	CASSRDTRTLYNERFF
-	TRBV2	-	TRBJ1-2	TGTGCCAGCAGTGCGGACTCCTATGGCTGCACCTTC	CASSADSYGCTF
-	TRBV7-6	many	TRBJ2-7	TGTGCCAGCAGCTTGGGGCCTCCCTACGAGCAGTACTTC	CASSLGPPYEQYF
-	TRBV4-3	-	TRBJ1-6	TGCGCCAGCAGCCAAGAACCCCCAGGTTATAGCTCACCCCTCCACTTT	CASSQEPPGYSSPLHF
-	TRBV24-1	-	TRBJ1-5	TGTGCCACCAGTGATAGAGGCCGGGGCAATCAGCCCCAGCATTTT	CATSDRGRGNQPQHF
-	TRBV20-1	-	TRBJ2-1	TGCAGTGCTAGTGGGGGCGTTATTAATGAGCAGTTCTTC	CSASGGVINEQFF
-	TRBV28	-	TRBJ2-7	TGTGCCAGCAGTTTATACCCGGAGGGAGCCTACGAGCAGTACTTC	CASSLYPEGAYEQYF
-	TRBV7-6	-	TRBJ1-1	TGTGCCAGCAGCTTAGCGCCCAGGGTGGAGGGGACTGAAGCTTTCTTT	CASSLAPRVEGTEAFF
TRBD2	TRBV7-2	few	TRBJ2-7	TGTGCCAGCACCCTATCAGCGGGGGGGATGCCCTACGAGCAGTACTTC	CASTLSAGGMPYEQYF
-	TRBV20-1	-	TRBJ1-5	TGCAGTGCAACTCCGGGCAATCAGCCCCAGCATTTT	CSATPGNQPQHF
-	TRBV4-3	few	TRBJ1-4	TGCGCCAGCAGCCAAGCTTACAGAACTAATGAAAAACTGTTTTTT	CASSQAYRTNEKLFF
-	TRBV7-2	-	TRBJ2-1	TGTGCCAGCAGCCTACGTTGGGGGGCGTCCTTCGATGAGCAGTTCTTC	CASSLRWGASFDEQFF
-	TRBV12-3/TRBV12-4	many	TRBJ2-5	TGTGCCAGCAGCCCTAGGGGAGGAGAGACCCAGTACTTC	CASSPRGGETQYF
-	TRBV12-3/TRBV12-4	-	TRBJ2-5	TGTGCCAGCAGTCCATCTCGGACAGGGACTATAGGGGACGGGCAGTACTTC	CASSPSRTGTIGDGQYF
-	TRBV7-2	-	TRBJ2-5	TGTGCCAGCAGACCCGGGGGCGGGGCTAAAGAGACCCAGTACTTC	CASRPGGGAKETQYF
-	TRBV29-1	-	TRBJ2-5	TGCAACGTTGCTTGGACAGTACAAGAGACCCAGTACTTC	CNVAWTVQETQYF
-	TRBV6-2/TRBV6-3	-	TRBJ1-2	TGTGCCAGCACAAACGGAGGCGATGGCTACACCTTC	CASTNGGDGYTF
-	TRBV21-1	-	TRBJ1-2	TGTGCCAGAAAGGGTGGCTACACCTTC	CARKGGYTF
-	TRBV4-1	few	TRBJ2-1	TGCGCCAGCAGCCAAGTTCCCCAGGAGTCATCATCCTACAATGAGCAGTTCTTC	CASSQVPQESSSYNEQFF
-	TRBV5-1	-	TRBJ2-5	TGCGCCAGCAGCTTGGCCTTACGGAGTCAAGAGACCCAGTACTTC	CASSLALRSQETQYF
-	TRBV7-9	few	TRBJ2-1	TGTGCCAGCAGCCCGACGGGTGGGGCCTCCTACAATGAGCAGTTCTTC	CASSPTGGASYNEQFF
TRBD1	TRBV7-9	few	TRBJ2-7	TGTGCCAGCAGCTCTATAACGACAGGGGCTCCCTACGAGCAGTACTTC	CASSSITTGAPYEQYF
TRBD1	TRBV12-3/TRBV12-4	-	TRBJ1-2	TGTGCCAGCAGTTTAGTTTCAACAGGGGAACTCGGCTACACCTTC	CASSLVSTGELGYTF
-	TRBV12-3/TRBV12-4	many	TRBJ2-4	TGTGCCAGCAGTTTCGGATTAGCCAAAAACATTCAGTACTTC	CASSFGLAKNIQYF
-	TRBV4-1	-	TRBJ2-4	TGCGCCAGCAGCCAAGAAAATCGAGCATGGGAGCAGTACTTC	CASSQENRAWEQYF
-	TRBV24-1	many	TRBJ1-1	TGTGCCACCAGTGATGGAGGGGCCAGTTATTTCGACGGAGCTTTCTTT	CATSDGGASYFDGAFF
TRBD2	TRBV4-3	few	TRBJ2-3	TGCGCCAGCAGCCAAGATATAGCGGGGAGAGATACGCAGTATTTT	CASSQDIAGRDTQYF
-	TRBV12-3/TRBV12-4	-	TRBJ2-3	TGTGCCAGCAGTCTCGGGACTTCACAGTATACGCAGTATTTT	CASSLGTSQYTQYF
-	TRBV4-3	-	TRBJ2-1	TGCGCCAGCAGCCTAAGCTACGGATCCTACAATGAGCAGTTCTTC	CASSLSYGSYNEQFF
-	TRBV4-3	-	TRBJ2-7	TGCGCCAGCAGCCAAATCGGGACGGTTCCCTACGAGCAGTACTTC	CASSQIGTVPYEQYF
-	TRBV3-1	many	TRBJ2-3	TGTGCCAGCAGTCAGGTGGGGGATACGCAGTATTTT	CASSQVGDTQYF
TRBD1	TRBV5-1	-	TRBJ2-3	TGCGCCAGCAGCTCCGGGACAGGGGGCGGGGTGGACACGCAGTATTTT	CASSSGTGGGVDTQYF
-	TRBV12-3/TRBV12-4	once	TRBJ1-3	TGTGCCAGCAGTTTACGGGCAGCCTCTGGAAACACCATATATTTT	CASSLRAASGNTIYF